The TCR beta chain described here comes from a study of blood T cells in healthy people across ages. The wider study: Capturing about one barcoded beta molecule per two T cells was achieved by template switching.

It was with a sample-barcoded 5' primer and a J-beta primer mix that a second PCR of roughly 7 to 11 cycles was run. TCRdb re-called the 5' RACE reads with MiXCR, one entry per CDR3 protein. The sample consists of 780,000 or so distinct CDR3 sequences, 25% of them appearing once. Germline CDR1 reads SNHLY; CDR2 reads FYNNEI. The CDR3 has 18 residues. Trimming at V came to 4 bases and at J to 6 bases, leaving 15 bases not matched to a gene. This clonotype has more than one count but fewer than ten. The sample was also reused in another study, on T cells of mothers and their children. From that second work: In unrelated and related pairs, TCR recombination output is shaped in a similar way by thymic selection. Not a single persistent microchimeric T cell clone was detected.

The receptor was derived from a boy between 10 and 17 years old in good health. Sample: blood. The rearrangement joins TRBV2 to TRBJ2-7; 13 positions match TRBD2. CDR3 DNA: TGTGCCAGCAGTGCCCCGGGACTAGCGGGGAGCAGTAGAGTCGAGCAGTACTTC. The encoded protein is CASSAPGLAGSSRVEQYF. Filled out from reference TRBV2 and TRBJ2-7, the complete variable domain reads EPEVTQTPSHQVTQMGQEVILRCVPISNHLYFYWYRQILGQKVEFLVSFYNNEISEKSEIFDDQFSVERPDGSNFTLKIRSTKLEDSAMYFCASSAPGLAGSSRVEQYFGPGTRLTVT.